This TCR beta chain was sequenced in a study of blood T cell repertoires in COVID-19. Study details: COVID-19 samples, acute and convalescent, were from the United States, Italy and Spain. T cells, B-cell-depleted T cells, or PBMCs provided the cDNA or gDNA that served as material.

This CDR3 spans 14 amino acids. With 2 bases removed from V and 1 base from J, the gap between germline ends came to 9 bases. Germline assignment: CDR1 KGHSH and CDR2 LQKENI. TCRdb's table, derived via immunoSEQ multiplex PCR, lists solely in-frame clones and lacks some. This table has approximately 46,000 clones, approximately 86% appearing once. The chain uses TRBV18 and TRBJ2-7, with a possible D match to TRBD1 (5 bases). Sample: peripheral blood. The TCR originated in a man between 60 and 70 years old with active or convalescent COVID-19. DNA for the CDR3: TGTGCCAGCTCACCAGGGGCCCCGTCCTACGAGCAGTACTTC. It codes for CASSPGAPSYEQYF.